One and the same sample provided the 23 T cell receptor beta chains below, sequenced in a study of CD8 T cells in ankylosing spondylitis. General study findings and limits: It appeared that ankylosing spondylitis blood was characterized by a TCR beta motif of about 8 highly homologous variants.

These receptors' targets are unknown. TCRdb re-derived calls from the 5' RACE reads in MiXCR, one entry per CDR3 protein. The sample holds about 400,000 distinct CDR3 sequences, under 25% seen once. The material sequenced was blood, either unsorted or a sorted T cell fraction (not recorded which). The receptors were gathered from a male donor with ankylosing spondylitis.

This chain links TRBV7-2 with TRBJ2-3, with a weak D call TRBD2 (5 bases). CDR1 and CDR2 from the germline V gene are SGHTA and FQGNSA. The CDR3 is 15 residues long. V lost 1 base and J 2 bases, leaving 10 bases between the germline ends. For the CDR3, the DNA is TGTGCCAGCAGCTTAGGAGGGTTGACCACAGATACGCAGTATTTT. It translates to CASSLGGLTTDTQYF. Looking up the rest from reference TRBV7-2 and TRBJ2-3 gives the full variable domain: GAGVSQSPSNKVTEKGKDVELRCDPISGHTALYWYRQSLGQGLEFLIYFQGNSAPDKSGLPSDRFSAERTGGSVSTLTIQRTQQEDSAVYLCASSLGGLTTDTQYFGPGTRLTVL.

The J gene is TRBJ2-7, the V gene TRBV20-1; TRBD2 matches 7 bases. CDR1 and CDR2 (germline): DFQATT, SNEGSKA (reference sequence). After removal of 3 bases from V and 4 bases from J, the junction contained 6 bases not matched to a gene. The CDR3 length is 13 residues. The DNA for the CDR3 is TGCAGTGCTAGTTGGGGAGGGGAATACGAGCAGTACTTC. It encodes CSASWGGEYEQYF.

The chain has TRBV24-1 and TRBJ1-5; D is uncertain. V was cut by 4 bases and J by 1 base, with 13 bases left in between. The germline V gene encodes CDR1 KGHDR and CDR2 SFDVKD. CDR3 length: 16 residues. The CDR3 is CATSEEETSSNQPQHF. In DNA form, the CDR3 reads TGTGCCACCAGTGAGGAGGAGACCAGCAGCAATCAGCCCCAGCATTTT.

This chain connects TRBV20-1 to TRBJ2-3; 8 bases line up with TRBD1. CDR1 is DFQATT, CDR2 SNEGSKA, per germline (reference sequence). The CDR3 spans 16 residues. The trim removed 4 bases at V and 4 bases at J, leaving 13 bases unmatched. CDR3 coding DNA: TGCAGTGCTATTGACAGGGGAAGTGTGAAAGCAGATACGCAGTATTTT. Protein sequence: CSAIDRGSVKADTQYF.

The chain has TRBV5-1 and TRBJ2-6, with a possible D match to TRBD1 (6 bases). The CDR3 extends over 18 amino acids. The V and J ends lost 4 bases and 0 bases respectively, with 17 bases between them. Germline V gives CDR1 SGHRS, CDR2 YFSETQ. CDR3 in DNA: TGCGCCAGCAGCACCCGACAGGCCGTGGGCTCTGGGGCCAACGTCCTGACTTTC. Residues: CASSTRQAVGSGANVLTF.

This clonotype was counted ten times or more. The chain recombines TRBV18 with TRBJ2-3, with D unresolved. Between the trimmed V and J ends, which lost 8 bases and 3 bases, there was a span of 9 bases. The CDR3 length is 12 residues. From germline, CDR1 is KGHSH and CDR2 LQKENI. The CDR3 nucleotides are TGTGCCAGCAGCCCCGGGACAGATACGCAGTATTTT. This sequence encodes CASSPGTDTQYF.

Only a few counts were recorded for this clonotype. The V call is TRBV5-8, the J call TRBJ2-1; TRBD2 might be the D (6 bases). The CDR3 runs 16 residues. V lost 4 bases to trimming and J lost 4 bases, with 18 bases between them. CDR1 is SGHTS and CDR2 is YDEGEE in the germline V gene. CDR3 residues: CASSPFFGRGYNEQFF. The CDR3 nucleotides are TGTGCCAGCAGCCCCTTTTTCGGGAGAGGGTACAATGAGCAGTTCTTC. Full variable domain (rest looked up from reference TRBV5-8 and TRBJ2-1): EAGVTQSPTHLIKTRGQQATLRCSPISGHTSVYWYQQALGLGLQFLLWYDEGEERNRGNFPPRFSGRQFPNYSSELNVNALELEDSALYLCASSPFFGRGYNEQFFGPGTRLTVL.

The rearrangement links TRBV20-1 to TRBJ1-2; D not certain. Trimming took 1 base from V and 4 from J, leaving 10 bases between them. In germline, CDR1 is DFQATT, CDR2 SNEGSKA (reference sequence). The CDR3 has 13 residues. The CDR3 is CSARASGSYGYTF. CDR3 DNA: TGCAGTGCTAGAGCCAGCGGAAGCTATGGCTACACCTTC.

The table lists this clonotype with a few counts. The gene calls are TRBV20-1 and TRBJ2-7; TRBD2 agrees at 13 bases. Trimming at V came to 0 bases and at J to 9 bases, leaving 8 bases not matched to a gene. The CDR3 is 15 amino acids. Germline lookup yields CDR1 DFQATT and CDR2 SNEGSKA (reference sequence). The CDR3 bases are TGCAGTGCTAGAGAGAGGACTAGCGGGGGTCTTCGGCAGTACTTC. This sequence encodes CSARERTSGGLRQYF.

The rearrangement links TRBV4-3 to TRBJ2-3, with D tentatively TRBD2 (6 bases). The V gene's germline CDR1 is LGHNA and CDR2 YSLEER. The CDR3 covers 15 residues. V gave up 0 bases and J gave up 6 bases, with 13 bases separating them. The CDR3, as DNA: TGCGCCAGCAGCCAAGAAATCGGGAGTTCGGATACGCAGTATTTT. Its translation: CASSQEIGSSDTQYF.

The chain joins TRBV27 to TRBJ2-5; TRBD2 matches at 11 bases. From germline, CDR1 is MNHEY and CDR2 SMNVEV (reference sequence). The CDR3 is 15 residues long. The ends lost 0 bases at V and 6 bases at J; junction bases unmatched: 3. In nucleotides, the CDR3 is TGTGCCAGCAGTTTATCGACTAGCGGGATTCAGACCCAGTACTTC. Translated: CASSLSTSGIQTQYF.

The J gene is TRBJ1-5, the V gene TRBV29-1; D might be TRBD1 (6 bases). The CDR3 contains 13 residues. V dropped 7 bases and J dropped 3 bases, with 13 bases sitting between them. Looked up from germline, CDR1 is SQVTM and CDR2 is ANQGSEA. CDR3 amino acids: CSAGHANNQPQHF. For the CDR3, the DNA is TGCAGCGCGGGACACGCAAACAATCAGCCCCAGCATTTT. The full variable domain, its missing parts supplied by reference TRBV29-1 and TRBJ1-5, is SAVISQKPSRDICQRGTSLTIQCQVDSQVTMMFWYRQQPGQSLTLIATANQGSEATYESGFVIDKFPISRPNLTFSTLTVSNMSPEDSSIYLCSAGHANNQPQHFGDGTRLSIL.

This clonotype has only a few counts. The CDR3 sequence: CASSDRAEQFF. The CDR3 DNA sequence: TGTGCCAGCAGTGACAGGGCTGAGCAGTTCTTC. The chain combines TRBV6-2 or TRBV6-3 with TRBJ2-1; TRBD1 agrees at 7 bases. This CDR3 has 11 residues. V lost 5 bases to trimming and J lost 9 bases; unmatched junction nucleotides: 1. Germline V gene sequence: CDR1 MNHEY, CDR2 SVGEGT.

The CDR3 nucleotides read TGTGCCAGCAGCTTGAGGACCCGGGATGAGCAGTTCTTC. Its protein product is CASSLRTRDEQFF. The J gene is TRBJ2-1, the V gene TRBV11-2; D unresolved. The germline V and J ends were trimmed by 3 bases and 8 bases, with 11 bases remaining between them. The CDR3 is made up of 13 amino acids. Germline lookup yields CDR1 SGHAT and CDR2 FQNNGV.

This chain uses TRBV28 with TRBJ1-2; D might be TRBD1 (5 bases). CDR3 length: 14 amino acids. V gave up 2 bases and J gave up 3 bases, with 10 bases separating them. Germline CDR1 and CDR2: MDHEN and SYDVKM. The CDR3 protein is CASSLVGVDYGYTF. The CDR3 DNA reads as TGTGCCAGCAGTTTAGTGGGGGTCGACTATGGCTACACCTTC.

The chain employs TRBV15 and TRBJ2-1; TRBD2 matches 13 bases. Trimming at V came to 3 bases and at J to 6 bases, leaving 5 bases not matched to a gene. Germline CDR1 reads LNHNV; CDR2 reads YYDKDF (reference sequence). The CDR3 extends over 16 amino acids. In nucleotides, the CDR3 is TGTGCCACCAGCAGGATGGGGACTAGCGGGGTCAATGAGCAGTTCTTC. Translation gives CATSRMGTSGVNEQFF.

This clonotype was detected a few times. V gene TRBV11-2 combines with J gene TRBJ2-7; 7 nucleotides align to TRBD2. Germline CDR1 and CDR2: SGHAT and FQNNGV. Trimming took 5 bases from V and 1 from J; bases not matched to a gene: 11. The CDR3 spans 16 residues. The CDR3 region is CASSTSRSSGSYEQYF. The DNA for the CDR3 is TGTGCCAGCAGCACTAGTCGTAGTAGCGGGTCCTACGAGCAGTACTTC.

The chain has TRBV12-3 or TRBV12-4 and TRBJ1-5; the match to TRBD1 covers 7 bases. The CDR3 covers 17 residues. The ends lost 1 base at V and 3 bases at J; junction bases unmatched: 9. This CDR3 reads CASSLGKTGSHNQPQHF. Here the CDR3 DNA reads TGTGCCAGCAGTTTAGGGAAGACAGGGAGTCACAATCAGCCCCAGCATTTT.

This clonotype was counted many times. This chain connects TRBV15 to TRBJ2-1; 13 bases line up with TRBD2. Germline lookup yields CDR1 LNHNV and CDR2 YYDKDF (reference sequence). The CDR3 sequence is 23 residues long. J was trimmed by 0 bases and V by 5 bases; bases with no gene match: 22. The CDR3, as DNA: TGTGCCACCAGCGTGCCGGGGACTAGCGGGATTTCGAACACCGGAAGCTCCTACAATGAGCAGTTCTTC. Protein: CATSVPGTSGISNTGSSYNEQFF.

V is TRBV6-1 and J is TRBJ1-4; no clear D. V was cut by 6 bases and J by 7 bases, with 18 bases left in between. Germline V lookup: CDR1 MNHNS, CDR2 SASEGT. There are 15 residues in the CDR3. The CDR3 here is CASSLPGPGGEKLFF. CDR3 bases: TGTGCCAGCAGCCTACCCGGGCCTGGAGGTGAAAAACTGTTTTTT.

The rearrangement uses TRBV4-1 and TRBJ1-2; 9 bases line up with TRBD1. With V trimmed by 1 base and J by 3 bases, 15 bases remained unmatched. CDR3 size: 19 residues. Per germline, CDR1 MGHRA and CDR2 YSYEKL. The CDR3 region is CASSQVWGAGTGYHYGYTF. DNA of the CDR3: TGCGCCAGCAGCCAAGTTTGGGGAGCCGGGACAGGGTATCACTATGGCTACACCTTC.

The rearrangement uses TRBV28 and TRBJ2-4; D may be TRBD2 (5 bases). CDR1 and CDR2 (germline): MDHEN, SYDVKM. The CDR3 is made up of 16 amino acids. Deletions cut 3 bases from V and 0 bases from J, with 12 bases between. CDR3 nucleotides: TGTGCCAGCAGTTTTGAGGGAGCCCTAGCCAAAAACATTCAGTACTTC. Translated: CASSFEGALAKNIQYF.

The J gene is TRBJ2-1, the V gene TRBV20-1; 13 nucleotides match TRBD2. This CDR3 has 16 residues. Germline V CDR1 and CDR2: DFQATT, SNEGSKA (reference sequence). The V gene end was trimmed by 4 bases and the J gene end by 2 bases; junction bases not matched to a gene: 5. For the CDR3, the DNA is TGCAGTGCTACACGGACTAGCGGGGGAACCTACAATGAGCAGTTCTTC. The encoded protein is CSATRTSGGTYNEQFF.